The 13 T cell receptor beta chains reported below all come from one sample, sequenced in a study of blood T cell repertoires in COVID-19. Data came from immunoSEQ multiplex PCR; TCRdb stores just in-frame clones and leaves some out. The sample carries about 250,000 clones, about nine tenths recorded once. Sequenced input: peripheral blood. The receptors were gathered from a woman aged 30 to 39 with COVID-19, enrolled during active disease.

V and J are TRBV5-1 and TRBJ2-1; weak D call: TRBD1 (6 bases). V lost 4 bases, J lost 3 bases, and 14 bases lay in between. The CDR3 is 15 amino acids. The V gene's germline CDR1 is SGHRS and CDR2 YFSETQ. CDR3 in amino acids: CASSTTRGYYNEQFF. As DNA, the CDR3 is TGCGCCAGCAGCACTACTAGGGGGTACTACAATGAGCAGTTCTTC.

V usage is TRBV21-1 and J usage is TRBJ1-2. TRBV21-1 counts as a pseudogene. CDR3 length: 14 amino acids. Here the CDR3 DNA reads TGTGCCAGCAGCAATCCCACGGGGGACTATGGCTACACCTTC. Translating it yields CASSNPTGDYGYTF.

The chain couples TRBV5-1 to TRBJ2-6; 12 bases fit TRBD1. This CDR3 is built from 24 residues. Germline-derived CDR1 and CDR2 are SGHRS and YFSETQ. V was pared by 3 bases and J by 1 base, with 23 bases of the junction left unmatched. CDR3 protein: CASSSGDQTTGQGAGYSGANVLTF. CDR3 DNA sequence: TGCGCCAGCAGCTCCGGAGATCAAACGACGGGACAGGGGGCGGGTTATTCTGGGGCCAACGTCCTGACTTTC.

The chain combines TRBV7-6 with TRBJ2-2, with D possibly TRBD2 on 6 matching bases. The CDR3 is 19 residues long. Trimming took off 1 base at V and 3 bases at J, with 21 bases between the two ends. Germline CDR1 and CDR2: SGHVS and FNYEAQ. The CDR3 region has the DNA TGTGCCAGCAGCTTAGGGGCTAGCGTGGGGTTTGCCGACACCGGGGAGCTGTTTTTT. Its translation is CASSLGASVGFADTGELFF.

This clone was counted a few times. J is TRBJ2-7 and V is TRBV6-6, with TRBD2 as a possible D gene (6 bases). V was pared by 0 bases and J by 2 bases, with 8 bases between. Germline CDR1 is MNHNY and CDR2 is SVGAGI (reference sequence). The CDR3 runs 14 residues. The CDR3 spells CASSYSGTPYEQYV. CDR3 nucleotides: TGTGCCAGCAGTTACTCGGGGACTCCCTACGAGCAGTACGTC.

The chain is built from TRBV11-3 and TRBJ2-5; D remains ambiguous. Deletions cut 1 base from V and 4 bases from J, with 7 bases between. This CDR3 is built from 13 residues. Germline CDR1 is SGHNT and CDR2 is YENEEA. CDR3 amino acids: CASSLGPRETQYF. In DNA, the CDR3 is TGTGCCAGCAGCTTAGGCCCCAGAGAGACCCAGTACTTC.

The chain employs TRBV12-3 or TRBV12-4 and TRBJ1-2; D not resolved. Trimming pared 7 bases from V and 4 bases from J, leaving 7 bases between. There are 11 residues in the CDR3. DNA for the CDR3: TGTGCCAGCATGAGTATCTATGGCTACACCTTC. This translates into CASMSIYGYTF.

The chain is built from TRBV11-2 and TRBJ2-1, with 9 bases aligning to TRBD2. The J segment lost 8 bases and the V segment lost 1 base, leaving 6 bases of the junction unmatched. CDR3 size: 15 residues. The germline gives CDR1 SGHAT, CDR2 FQNNGV. The CDR3 sequence is CASSLGSGRTYEQFF. CDR3 nucleotides: TGTGCCAGCAGCTTAGGGAGCGGGAGGACCTATGAGCAGTTCTTC.

The chain has TRBV18 and TRBJ1-1; 7 bases fit TRBD1. CDR3 length equals 15 residues. Germline CDR1 and CDR2: KGHSH and LQKENI. J lost 7 bases, V lost 5 bases, and 13 bases had no gene match. CDR3 region: CASSSSGGFGDEAFF. CDR3 sequence (DNA): TGTGCCAGCTCATCCTCAGGGGGTTTCGGGGATGAAGCTTTCTTT.

The chain joins TRBV28 to TRBJ1-4; 8 positions agree with TRBD1. Trimming removed 6 bases from V and 0 bases from J; junction bases left unmatched: 9. From germline, CDR1 is MDHEN and CDR2 SYDVKM. CDR3 size: 17 residues. The CDR3 DNA reads TGTGCCAGCAGAAACCGCGGACAGGGACCAACTAATGAAAAACTGTTTTTT. It specifies CASRNRGQGPTNEKLFF.

The chain combines TRBV7-2 with TRBJ2-1; maybe TRBD2 (5 bases). The germline V gene has CDR1 SGHTA and CDR2 FQGNSA. V lost 5 bases, J lost 8 bases, and 10 bases lay in between. The CDR3 spans 12 residues. CDR3 protein: CASSPSRYEQFF. CDR3 coding DNA: TGTGCCAGCAGCCCTAGCAGGTATGAGCAGTTCTTC. The full variable domain, completed using reference TRBV7-2 and TRBJ2-1, is GAGVSQSPSNKVTEKGKDVELRCDPISGHTALYWYRQSLGQGLEFLIYFQGNSAPDKSGLPSDRFSAERTGGSVSTLTIQRTQQEDSAVYLCASSPSRYEQFFGPGTRLTVL.

This clone was recorded a few times. The chain links TRBV19 to TRBJ2-1, with D perhaps matching TRBD1 (5 bases). Trimming cost V 7 bases and J 3 bases, with 10 bases left between them. CDR1 and CDR2 from the germline V gene are LNHDA and SQIVND (reference sequence). The CDR3 is 13 amino acids. The CDR3 nucleotides read TGTGCCAGTACCGTAAGGGGCTACAATGAGCAGTTCTTC. It yields the protein CASTVRGYNEQFF.

This clone was seen only a few times. The rearrangement joins TRBV25-1 to TRBJ2-7; weak D call: TRBD2 (5 bases). With 6 bases removed from V and 3 bases from J, the gap between germline ends came to 9 bases. From germline, CDR1 is MGHDK and CDR2 SYGVNS. CDR3 length equals 12 residues. CDR3 residues: CASRGANYEQYV. Written as DNA, the CDR3 is TGTGCCAGCAGGGGAGCTAACTACGAGCAGTACGTC.